The sequence of this T cell receptor (beta chain) was determined in a study of T cells in Graves' hyperthyroidism and ophthalmopathy. J lost 15 bases, V lost 3 bases, and 12 bases had no gene match. This CDR3 spans 13 amino acids. Germline V lookup: CDR1 DFQATT, CDR2 SNEGSKA (reference sequence). The TCR beta CDR3 regions underwent amplification using RNA transcripts as the source. With the HTBI primer set, the TCR CDR3 went through a first round of RT-PCR. MiXCR was run by TCRdb on the multiplex PCR reads, yielding one entry per CDR3 protein. The data show around 570,000 distinct CDR3 sequences, about 20% seen once. General observations from the study: Most thyroid-expanded clonotypes above 0.001 were also found in blood.

Concerning this clonotype: The antigen remains unidentified.

This TCR was recovered from a man aged 35 to 55 with Graves' ophthalmopathy. This chain links TRBV20-1 with TRBJ2-1; 9 bases fit TRBD2. Sequencing used blood. As DNA, the CDR3 is TGCAGTGCTAGGTCTGATAGGCTAGCGGGACTGTTCTTC. Protein product: CSARSDRLAGLFF.